The entry below describes one TCR beta chain. This clonotype was recorded many times. Its antigen specificity is not known. No per-base quality is available; no much larger clone lies one base away. The data stem from a study of T cells in Graves' hyperthyroidism and ophthalmopathy (dated by TCRdb to the late 2010s). Context from the whole study: Peripheral blood samples were taken at initial diagnosis, before any treatment was given. To identify TCR V-J signatures that set the groups apart, the researchers used a discovery cohort of 100 patients, made up of roughly 45 with Graves' ophthalmopathy and approximately 57 with stable Graves' hyperthyroidism. Prospective prediction of ophthalmopathy was tested in an independent validation cohort of approximately 19 hyperthyroidism patients and around 16 patients who later progressed to ophthalmopathy. The paper reports TCR Vbeta CDR3 sequencing of some 140 peripheral blood samples: approximately 43 ophthalmopathy, under 80 hyperthyroidism and around 17 progressor patients. Following sampling, methimazole starting at 30 mg daily was given to hyperthyroidism patients, and high-dose intravenous methylprednisolone was given to ophthalmopathy patients. The 100 discovery patients were randomly split 7:3 into training and test sets. Thyroid tissue and blood T-cell repertoires from about six Graves' hyperthyroidism patients were also compared in the study.

Overall study outcomes, separate from this receptor: Most expanded thyroid clonotypes (frequency above 0.001) were also detected in blood, a finding suggesting that blood repertoires may reflect thyroid immune responses. No statistical method was used to fix the sample size in advance, and group allocation was not hidden from the investigators. In validation, progression to ophthalmopathy was predicted by the model with 55% to 71% sensitivity and 72% to 85% specificity, a median of about 6.4 months before onset. A model built on a 13 V-J signature distinguished ophthalmopathy from stable hyperthyroidism, reaching around 90% sensitivity and around 81% specificity in cross-validation and 80%/75% in testing.

Amplification of TCR beta CDR3 regions was carried out from RNA transcripts. The TCR CDR3 was subjected to a first round of RT-PCR using the HTBI primer set and the Qiagen OneStep RT-PCR kit. A second multiplex PCR round built the libraries, followed by size selection and purification. Sequencing of the libraries was done on an Illumina HiSeq2000 using paired-end 100 bp reads. As for how the authors treated the data: Raw data were processed with SOAPnuke, discarding reads with adapters, uncalled bases, mean Phred below 15, or no exact constant-primer or identifier match. High-quality paired reads were merged using COPE v1.2.5, and each unique nucleotide sequence was defined as a clonotype. MiTCR v1.1 was used to align the clonotypes against IMGT TRBV, TRBD and TRBJ reference segments. The analysis included only V-J combinations with a frequency above 0.0001, which together covered roughly 99% of the repertoires. The TCS score was defined as F50 (clonal expansion) divided by E x V (chaos), with BLOSUM62-based TCRdist calculated between CDR3 peptides within each V-J. Welch's t-statistics and random forest reduced 514 V-J features to 13, which were used in a naive Bayes classifier (R e1071). The public reads were reprocessed in TCRdb via fastp at Q25 and MiXCR, keeping in-frame beta chains. One record per CDR3 amino acid sequence lists the most common genes and DNA. TCRdb's processing, not the authors' own work, is the source of the V and J calls. The sample data list 350,000 or so distinct CDR3 sequences, and around 23% of these were observed just once. Of the sample, roughly 52% falls within the top ten clones.

The CDR3 has 13 amino acids, counting the end cysteine and phenylalanine. Left in the record is the CDR3 DNA by itself, 39 bases read in frame from the first base. V loses 4 bases of germline sequence and J loses 7 bases, and the interval between the two ends is 14 bases. CDR1 and CDR2 are read off the germline V gene as SGHAT and FQNNGV. Stable Graves' hyperthyroidism was defined as the absence of progression to ophthalmopathy over 18 months of follow-up. The hyperthyroidism patients were between 18 and 65 years old and newly diagnosed, with a disease duration of less than 2 months. Any patient with an uncontrolled infection, another autoimmune disease, pregnancy or lactation was excluded. Diagnoses were based on clinical symptoms, serum thyroxine and TRAb, thyroid ultrasound and orbital computed tomography. PBMCs were separated from 10 ml of fresh peripheral blood using Ficoll-Paque density gradient centrifugation. Trizol reagent was used to extract total RNA, and RNA quality was then checked on an Agilent 2100 Bioanalyzer.

The receptor was derived from a woman in her 50s with Graves' hyperthyroidism. Sequenced: blood. This chain is built from TRBV11-2 and TRBJ2-7, with no reliable assignment of the D segment. The nucleotide sequence is TGTGCCAGCAGCTACCCCAAGGCTCGGGAGCAGTACTTC. Its protein is CASSYPKAREQYF.